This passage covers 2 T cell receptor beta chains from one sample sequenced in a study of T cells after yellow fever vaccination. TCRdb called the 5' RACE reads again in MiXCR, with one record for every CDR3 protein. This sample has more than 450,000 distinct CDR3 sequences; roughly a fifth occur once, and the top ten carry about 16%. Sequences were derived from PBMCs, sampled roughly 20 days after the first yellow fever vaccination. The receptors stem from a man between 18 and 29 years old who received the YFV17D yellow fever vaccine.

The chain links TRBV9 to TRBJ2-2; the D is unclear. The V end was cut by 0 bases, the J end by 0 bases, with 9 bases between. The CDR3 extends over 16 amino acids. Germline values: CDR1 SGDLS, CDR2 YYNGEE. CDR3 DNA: TGTGCCAGCAGCGTAGACGGCAACGCGAACACCGGGGAGCTGTTTTTT. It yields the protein CASSVDGNANTGELFF.

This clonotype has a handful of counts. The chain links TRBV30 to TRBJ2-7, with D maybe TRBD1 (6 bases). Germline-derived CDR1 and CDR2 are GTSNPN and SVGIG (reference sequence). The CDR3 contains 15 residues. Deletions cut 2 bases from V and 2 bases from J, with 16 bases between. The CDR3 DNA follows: TGTGCCTGGAGTCCCCCGGCAGGGGCTGCCTACGAGCAGTACTTC. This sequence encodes CAWSPPAGAAYEQYF.